This T cell receptor (beta chain) was identified during a study of blood T cell repertoires in COVID-19. In the study overall: From the United States, Italy and Spain came samples of acute and convalescent COVID-19.

Germline CDR1 and CDR2: SEHNR and FQNEAQ (reference sequence). Trimming cost V 5 bases and J 1 base, with 8 bases left between them. The CDR3 consists of 14 residues. Profiling relied on immunoSEQ multiplex PCR, and the TCRdb table lists in-frame clones only, not all of them. The sample lists 200,000 to 250,000 clones; approximately 90% were seen once. This clone was detected once. The specimen sequenced was PBMCs or T cells enriched from blood (not recorded which). This TCR was sampled from a woman younger than 30 in a cohort exposed to, infected with or recovered from COVID-19 (not recorded which). The rearrangement joins TRBV7-9 to TRBJ2-2, with D tentatively TRBD2 (6 bases). The CDR3 DNA sequence: TGTGCCAGCAGCCGGGAGCGGAACACCGGGGAGCTGTTTTTT. Protein product: CASSRERNTGELFF. Full variable domain (remainder filled in from reference TRBV7-9 and TRBJ2-2): DTGVSQNPRHKITKRGQNVTFRCDPISEHNRLYWYRQTLGQGPEFLTYFQNEAQLEKSRLLSDRFSAERPKGSFSTLEIQRTEQGDSAMYLCASSRERNTGELFFGEGSRLTVL.